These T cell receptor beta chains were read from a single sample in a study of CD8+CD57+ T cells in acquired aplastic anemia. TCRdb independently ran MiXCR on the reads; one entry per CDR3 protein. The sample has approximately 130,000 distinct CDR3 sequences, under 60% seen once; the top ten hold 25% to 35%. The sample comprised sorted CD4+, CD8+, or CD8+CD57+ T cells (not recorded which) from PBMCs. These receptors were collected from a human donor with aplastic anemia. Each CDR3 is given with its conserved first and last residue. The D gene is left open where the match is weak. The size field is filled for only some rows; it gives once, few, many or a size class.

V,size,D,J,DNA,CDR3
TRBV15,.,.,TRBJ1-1,TGTGCCACCAGCAGAGTTGAGGGTTATAGCACTGAAGCTTTCTTT,CATSRVEGYSTEAFF
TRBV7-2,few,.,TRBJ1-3,TGTGCCAGCAGCACCGGACCGCACTCTGGAAACACCATATATTTT,CASSTGPHSGNTIYF
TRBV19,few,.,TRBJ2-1,TGTGCCAGTAGTAGAGGGGTCTACAATGAGCAGTTCTTC,CASSRGVYNEQFF
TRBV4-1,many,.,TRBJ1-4,TGCGCCAGCAGCCAAGATCTTGGGTGGAGTGAAAAACTGTTTTTT,CASSQDLGWSEKLFF
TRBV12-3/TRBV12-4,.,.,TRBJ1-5,TGTGCCAGCAGTGGGACCGGAGGGGGAGGCAATCAGCCCCAGCATTTT,CASSGTGGGGNQPQHF
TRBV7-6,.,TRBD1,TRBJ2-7,TGTGCCAGCAGCTCGGGACAGGGCGGATTCGAGCAGTACTTC,CASSSGQGGFEQYF
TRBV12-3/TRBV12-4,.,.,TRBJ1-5,TGTGCCAGCAGTTTACAGGATTATCAGCCCCAGCATTTT,CASSLQDYQPQHF
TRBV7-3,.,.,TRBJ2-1,TGTGCCAGCAGCTTAGGGATGAGCGATGAGCAGTTCTTC,CASSLGMSDEQFF
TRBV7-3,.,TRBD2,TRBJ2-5,TGTGCCAGCAGCACGGGGACTAGCGGGTCGCAGACCCAGTACTTC,CASSTGTSGSQTQYF
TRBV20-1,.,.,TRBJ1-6,TGCAGTGCGGGCCAAGTTAGCTCCTATAATTCACCCCTCCACTTT,CSAGQVSSYNSPLHF
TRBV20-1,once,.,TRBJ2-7,TGCAGTGCTAGATATGACAGCTCTCACACCTACGAGCAGTACTTC,CSARYDSSHTYEQYF
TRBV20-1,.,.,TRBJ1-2,TGCAGTGCTAGGCGGTGGCAGGGAGACGATGGCTACACCTTC,CSARRWQGDDGYTF
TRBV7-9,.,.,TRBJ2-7,TGTGCCAGCAGCTTAAAAGGGAGTAAAGAGCAGTACTTC,CASSLKGSKEQYF
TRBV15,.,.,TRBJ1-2,TGTGCCACCAGCAGAGATCTCGGGGACTACTATGGCTACACCTTC,CATSRDLGDYYGYTF
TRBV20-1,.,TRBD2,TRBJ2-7,TGCAGTGGGACTAGCGGGACTAGGGAGGAGCAGTACTTC,CSGTSGTREEQYF
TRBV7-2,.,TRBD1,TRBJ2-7,TGTGCCAGCAGCTTAGTAGGGACAGGGACCTACGAGCAGTACTTC,CASSLVGTGTYEQYF
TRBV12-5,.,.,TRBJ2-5,TGTGCTAGTGGTTCGTCGCCCCAAGAGACCCAGTACTTC,CASGSSPQETQYF
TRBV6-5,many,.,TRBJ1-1,TGTGCCAGCAGTTACTTGCAGGGTGACACTGAAGCTTTCTTT,CASSYLQGDTEAFF